The 3 T cell receptor beta chains below come from one sample, sequenced in a study of response to subunit inactivated influenza vaccine. Via MiXCR, TCRdb re-called the RT-PCR reads, giving one row per CDR3 protein. This sample has hundreds of thousands of distinct CDR3 sequences, with approximately 7.6% found just once. The sample here was PBMCs from blood, taken around 25 months after vaccination. Source of these receptors: a man aged 45 to 75 who received an inactivated influenza vaccine.

The table lists this clonotype with many counts. The rearrangement joins TRBV7-9 to TRBJ2-7, with TRBD1 identical over 7 bases. The CDR3 length is 14 residues. Looked up from germline, CDR1 is SEHNR and CDR2 is FQNEAQ (reference sequence). V dropped 5 bases and J dropped 1; count of bases not matched to a gene: 5. The CDR3 region has the DNA TGTGCCAGCAGCCCCCGGGACAGATCCTACGAGCAGTACTTC. This gives the protein CASSPRDRSYEQYF.

The chain has TRBV6-5 and TRBJ2-5, with 8 positions matching TRBD2. This CDR3 is built from 15 residues. Germline CDR1 is MNHEY and CDR2 is SVGAGI. Unmatched junction bases numbered 16, after V lost 3 bases and J lost 13 bases. CDR3 loop: CASSYEASGSLRGYF. The CDR3 bases are TGTGCCAGCAGTTATGAGGCTAGCGGGTCCCTCCGGGGGTACTTC.

The chain links TRBV29-1 to TRBJ2-3, with D uncertain. The CDR3 is made up of 11 amino acids. V lost 7 bases, J lost 3 bases, and 8 bases lay in between. Germline loops: CDR1 SQVTM, CDR2 ANQGSEA. The CDR3 bases are TGCAGCGCCTCCGGGACAGATACGCAGTATTTT. Its protein is CSASGTDTQYF.